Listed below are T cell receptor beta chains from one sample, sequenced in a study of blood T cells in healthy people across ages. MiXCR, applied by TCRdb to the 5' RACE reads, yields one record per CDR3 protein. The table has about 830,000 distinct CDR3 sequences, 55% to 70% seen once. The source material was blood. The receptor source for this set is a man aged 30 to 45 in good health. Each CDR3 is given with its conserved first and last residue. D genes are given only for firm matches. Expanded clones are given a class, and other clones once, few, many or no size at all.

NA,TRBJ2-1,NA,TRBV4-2,TGTGCCAGCAGCCTGTTTAACGGGGATTTCTACAATGAGCAGTTCTTC,CASSLFNGDFYNEQFF
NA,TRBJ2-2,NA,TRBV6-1,TGTGCCAGCAGTGATTACACCGGGGAGCTGTTTTTT,CASSDYTGELFF
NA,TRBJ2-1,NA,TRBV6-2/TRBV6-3,TGTGCTGCCGGCGGGTTGAGCCTGGCCTACAATGAGCAGTTCTTC,CAAGGLSLAYNEQFF
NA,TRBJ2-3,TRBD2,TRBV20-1,TGCAGTGCAAGGACTTCTAGCGGCTACACAGATACGCAGTATTTT,CSARTSSGYTDTQYF
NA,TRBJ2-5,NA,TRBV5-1,TGCGCCAGCAGCGGGTCAGAGACCCTAGAGACCCAGTACTTC,CASSGSETLETQYF
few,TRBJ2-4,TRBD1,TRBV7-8,TGTGCCAGCAGCTTGGGAACAGGGGTGGGGGAGCAGTACTTC,CASSLGTGVGEQYF
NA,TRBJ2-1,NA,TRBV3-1,TGTGCCAGCAGCATCGGGGGTGAGCAGTTCTTC,CASSIGGEQFF
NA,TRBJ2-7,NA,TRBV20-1,TGCAGTGCTAGAGAAGTGAACGGAGGCTCCTACGAGCAGTACTTC,CSAREVNGGSYEQYF
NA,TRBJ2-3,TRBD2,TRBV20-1,TGCAGTGCCAAAGCGGGAGGGGCAGATACGCAGTATTTT,CSAKAGGADTQYF
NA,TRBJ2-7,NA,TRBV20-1,TGCAGTGCTAGAGCCCCCGGCTACGAGCAGTACTTC,CSARAPGYEQYF
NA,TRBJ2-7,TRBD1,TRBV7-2,TGTGCCAGCAGCCCCCACACAGGGGTCTACGAGCAGTACTTC,CASSPHTGVYEQYF
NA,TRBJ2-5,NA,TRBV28,TGTGCCAGCAGTTCCGGGACACCCTCGGGAGAGACCCAGTACTTC,CASSSGTPSGETQYF
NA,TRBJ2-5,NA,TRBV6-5,TGTGCCAGCAGTTACTTAACCGTGCAGTACTTC,CASSYLTVQYF
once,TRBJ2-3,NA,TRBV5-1,TGCGCCAGCGGCTTGGTCCCCGAAGCAGATACGCAGTATTTT,CASGLVPEADTQYF
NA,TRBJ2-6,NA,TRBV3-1,TGTGCCAGCAGCGAAGCCTTTTCTGGGGCCAACGTCCTGACTTTC,CASSEAFSGANVLTF
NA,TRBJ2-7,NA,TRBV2,TGTGCCAGCAGTGAAGAGACAGGTTACGAGCAGTACTTC,CASSEETGYEQYF
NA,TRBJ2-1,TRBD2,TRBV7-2,TGTGCCAGCATTCGCGGGGGGCAATTATACAATGAGCAGTTCTTC,CASIRGGQLYNEQFF
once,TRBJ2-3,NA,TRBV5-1,TGCGCCAGCAGCTTGGCCACCCAGGGAGATACGCAGTATTTT,CASSLATQGDTQYF
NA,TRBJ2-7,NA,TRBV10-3,TGTGCCATCATGGCCCTTGGGTCCGAGCAGTACTTC,CAIMALGSEQYF
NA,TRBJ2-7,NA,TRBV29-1,TGCAGCGTTGTCGACCCCGGGCACAAAGAGCAGTACTTC,CSVVDPGHKEQYF
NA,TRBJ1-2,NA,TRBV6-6,TGTGCCAGCAGACGGGAGGGCTACACCTTC,CASRREGYTF
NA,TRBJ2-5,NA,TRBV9,TGTGCCAGCAGCGTAGGGGGGGCCCTCCTGTACCAAGAGACCCAGTACTTC,CASSVGGALLYQETQYF
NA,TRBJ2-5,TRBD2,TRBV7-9,TGTGCCAGCAGCTTTAGCCGGACTAGCGGGAGCGAGACCCAGTACTTC,CASSFSRTSGSETQYF
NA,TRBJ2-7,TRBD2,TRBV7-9,TGTGCCAGCAGCTTAGGGACTAGCGGGAGCCGACAAAACTACGAGCAGTACTTC,CASSLGTSGSRQNYEQYF
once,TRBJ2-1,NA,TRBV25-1,TGTGCCAGCAGTGGGGCCATTCTGGGTGAGCAGTTCTTC,CASSGAILGEQFF
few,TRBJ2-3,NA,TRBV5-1,TGCGCCAGCAGCTTGGCCGTAGCAACAGATACGCAGTATTTT,CASSLAVATDTQYF
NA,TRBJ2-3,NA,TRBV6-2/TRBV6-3,TGTGCCAGCGGAGGTCTAATGAAGGGTACGCAGTATTTT,CASGGLMKGTQYF
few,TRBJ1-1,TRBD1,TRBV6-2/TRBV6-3,TGTGCCAGCAGTAAAAACAGGGGGAGAACGACTGAAGCTTTCTTT,CASSKNRGRTTEAFF
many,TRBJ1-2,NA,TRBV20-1,TGCAGTGTTAGATGGGAGGTGGGCTATGGCTACACCTTC,CSVRWEVGYGYTF
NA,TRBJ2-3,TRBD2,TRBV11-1,TGTGCCAGCAGCCCAGGACTAGGGAGCACAGATACGCAGTATTTT,CASSPGLGSTDTQYF
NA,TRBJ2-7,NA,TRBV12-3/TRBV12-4,TGTGCCAGCAGTTTAGCGGCTAGGGACGAGCAGTACTTC,CASSLAARDEQYF
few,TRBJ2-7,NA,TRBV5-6,TGTGCCAGCAGCACGGGCGCGGGCCACGAGCAGTACTTC,CASSTGAGHEQYF
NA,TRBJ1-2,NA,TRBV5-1,TGCGCCAGCAGCACAGGTAGCCCTAACTATGGCTACACCTTC,CASSTGSPNYGYTF
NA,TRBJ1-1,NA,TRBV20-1,TGCAGTGCTAGACCACCAGGAAGAACAACTGAAGCTTTCTTT,CSARPPGRTTEAFF
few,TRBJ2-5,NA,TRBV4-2,TGTGCCAGCAGGGGATCAGGGCTGGAGACCCAGTACTTC,CASRGSGLETQYF
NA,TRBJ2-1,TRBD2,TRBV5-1,TGCGCCAGCAAGACTAGCGGGGGGTCCTACAATGAGCAGTTCTTC,CASKTSGGSYNEQFF
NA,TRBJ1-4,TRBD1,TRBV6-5,TGTGCCAGCAGTTACTCCGGGACAGGGCGCGCTAATGAAAAACTGTTTTTT,CASSYSGTGRANEKLFF
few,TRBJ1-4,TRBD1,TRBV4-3,TGCGCCAGTAGCCAAGATCCCCTCGGACAGGCCAAACTGTTTTTT,CASSQDPLGQAKLFF
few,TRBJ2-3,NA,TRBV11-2,TGTGCCAGCAGCTTAAGTTGGACTGGCACAGATACGCAGTATTTT,CASSLSWTGTDTQYF
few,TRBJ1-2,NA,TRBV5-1,TGCGCCAGCAGCCTTGGAGAGACAAACTATGGCTACACCTTC,CASSLGETNYGYTF
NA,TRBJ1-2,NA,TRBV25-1,TGTGCCGGCAGTGATAGGTGGGCAGCAGGCCACTATGGCTACACCTTC,CAGSDRWAAGHYGYTF
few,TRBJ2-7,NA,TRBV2,TGTGCCAGCTTTACTACTAGCTCTAACTCCTACGAGCAGTACTTC,CASFTTSSNSYEQYF
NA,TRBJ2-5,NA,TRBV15,TGTGCCACCAGCAGATACAGAACAGGTCAAGAGACCCAGTACTTC,CATSRYRTGQETQYF
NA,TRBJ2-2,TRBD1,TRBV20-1,TGCAGTGCACCTGGGGGACAGGGATACACCGGGGAGCTGTTTTTT,CSAPGGQGYTGELFF
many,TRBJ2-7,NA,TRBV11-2,TGTGCCAGCAGCCCCCTCGGGAGTACAGAGCAGTACTTC,CASSPLGSTEQYF
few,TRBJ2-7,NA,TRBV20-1,TGCAGTGCTAGAGATCCTTTGGGGGGCAGCTCCTACGAGCAGTACTTC,CSARDPLGGSSYEQYF
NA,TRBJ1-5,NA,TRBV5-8,TGTGCCAGCAGCGTGGGGATCTTCAATCAGCCCCAGCATTTT,CASSVGIFNQPQHF
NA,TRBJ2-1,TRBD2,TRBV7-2,TGTGCCAGCAGCTGGGGGGGTGGGGACAATGAGCAGTTCTTC,CASSWGGGDNEQFF
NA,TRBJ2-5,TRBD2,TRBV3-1,TGTGCCAGCGTGGCGGGAGACCAAGAGACCCAGTACTTC,CASVAGDQETQYF
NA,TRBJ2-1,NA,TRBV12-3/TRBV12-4,TGTGCCAGCAGTTTGTCCGCCGGTAGTTATTTCGATGAGCAGTTCTTC,CASSLSAGSYFDEQFF
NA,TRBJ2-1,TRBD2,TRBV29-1,TGCGGCGCCAGCCCAGCGAGCGGCGGGAATAGCGGGAGTGGTGAGCAGTTCTTC,CGASPASGGNSGSGEQFF
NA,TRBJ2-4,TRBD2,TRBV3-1,TGTGCCAGCAGCCAACAGCGGGAGGGTTACTACGGGCAGTACTTC,CASSQQREGYYGQYF
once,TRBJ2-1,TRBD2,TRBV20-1,TGCAGTGCTAGAGAGTTAGCTAGCGGGGAAGACAATGAGCAGTTCTTC,CSARELASGEDNEQFF
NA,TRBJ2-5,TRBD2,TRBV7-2,TGTGCCAGCAGCCCCTCAGCGGGGGCGTGGGAGACCCAGTACTTC,CASSPSAGAWETQYF
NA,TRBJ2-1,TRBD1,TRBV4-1,TGCGCCAGCAGCCAAGGTCACGGACAGGGGGCCTACAATGAGCAGTTCTTC,CASSQGHGQGAYNEQFF
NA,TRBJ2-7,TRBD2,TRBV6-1,TGTGCCAGCAGTGAGATCGTTCGGGGGGGACTCTACGAGCAGTACTTC,CASSEIVRGGLYEQYF
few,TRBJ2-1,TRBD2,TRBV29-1,TGCAGCGTTCTTATAGCGGGGGGGGATGAGCAGTTCTTC,CSVLIAGGDEQFF